This is a list of T cell receptor beta chains from one sample in a study of blood T cell repertoires in COVID-19. Sequenced by immunoSEQ multiplex PCR; TCRdb stores in-frame clones only, minus some. The repertoire holds tens of thousands of clones, with 70% to 85% as singletons. Sequencing used peripheral blood. These receptors all stem from a woman aged 60-75 years in a cohort sampled during active or convalescent COVID-19. Each CDR3 is given with its conserved first and last residue. The D gene is left open where the match is weak. For some rows the clone size is stated as once, few or many, or as a class when expanded; others skip it.

J | size | D | V | CDR3 | DNA
TRBJ2-3 | . | TRBD2 | TRBV4-1 | CASSQATIGAGGRTDTQYF | TGCGCCAGCAGCCAAGCTACCATTGGGGCGGGGGGGAGGACAGATACGCAGTATTTT
TRBJ1-2 | . | TRBD1 | TRBV5-1 | CASSTGADYGYTF | TGCGCCAGCAGCACAGGGGCGGACTATGGCTACACCTTC
TRBJ2-7 | . | . | TRBV10-3 | CATRSSSYEQYF | TGTGCCACGAGAAGTAGCTCCTACGAGCAGTACTTC
TRBJ1-2 | . | TRBD1 | TRBV6-5 | CASKNRDRGYGYTF | TGTGCCAGCAAAAACCGGGACAGGGGCTATGGCTACACCTTC
TRBJ1-2 | . | . | TRBV15 | CATSGSTHYGYTF | TGTGCCACCAGCGGGAGTACTCACTATGGCTACACCTTC
TRBJ1-5 | few | . | TRBV5-1 | CASSLDFSNQPQHF | TGCGCCAGCAGCCTCGACTTTAGCAATCAGCCCCAGCATTTT
TRBJ2-7 | . | . | TRBV18 | CASSPGQGGYYEQYF | TGTGCCAGCTCACCAGGCCAGGGGGGATACTACGAGCAGTACTTC
TRBJ2-1 | . | TRBD2 | TRBV9 | CASSVGLAGAKIYNEQFF | TGTGCCAGCAGCGTAGGCCTAGCGGGGGCGAAGATCTACAATGAGCAGTTCTTC
TRBJ2-7 | . | . | TRBV29-1 | CSVDGGGVEQYF | TGCAGCGTTGACGGAGGAGGGGTCGAGCAGTACTTC
TRBJ2-3 | . | . | TRBV5-4 | CASSFSGGTDTQYF | TGTGCCAGCAGCTTTTCGGGGGGCACAGATACGCAGTATTTT
TRBJ2-3 | . | . | TRBV5-4 | CASSLAGPTDTQYF | TGTGCCAGCAGCTTGGCAGGGCCCACAGATACGCAGTATTTT
TRBJ2-2 | few | . | TRBV5-1 | CASSQARTELTGELFF | TGCGCCAGCAGCCAAGCCCGGACAGAGCTCACCGGGGAGCTGTTTTTT
TRBJ2-6 | . | . | TRBV4-1 | CASSQDRSGANVLTF | TGCGCCAGCAGCCAAGACCGGTCGGGGGCCAACGTCCTGACTTTC
TRBJ2-2 | . | . | TRBV18 | CASSPRLTVNTGELFF | TGTGCCAGCTCACCACGTCTGACAGTGAACACCGGGGAGCTGTTTTTT
TRBJ2-5 | . | TRBD2 | TRBV30 | CAWSRSGGETQYF | TGTGCCTGGAGTAGGTCGGGAGGGGAGACCCAGTACTTC
TRBJ1-2 | . | TRBD1 | TRBV29-1 | CSAGTGGIYGYTF | TGCAGCGCAGGGACAGGGGGCATCTATGGCTACACCTTC
TRBJ1-2 | . | TRBD1 | TRBV27 | CASSRDRGFYGYTF | TGTGCCAGCAGTAGGGACAGGGGGTTTTATGGCTACACCTTC
TRBJ1-5 | . | TRBD1 | TRBV19 | CASSPLPQTGARSQPQHF | TGTGCCAGTAGTCCCCTCCCTCAGACAGGGGCGAGGAGTCAGCCCCAGCATTTT
TRBJ2-3 | once | TRBD2 | TRBV11-1 | CASSLAGLAGGPDTQYF | TGTGCCAGCAGCTTAGCGGGACTAGCGGGGGGGCCGGATACGCAGTATTTT
TRBJ1-1 | . | . | TRBV6-5 | CASWAWVNTEAFF | TGTGCCAGCTGGGCTTGGGTGAACACTGAAGCTTTCTTT
TRBJ2-7 | . | . | TRBV5-4 | CASSPEDSSSYEQYF | TGTGCCAGCAGCCCGGAGGACTCGAGCTCCTACGAGCAGTACTTC
TRBJ2-7 | . | . | TRBV28 | CASSLWGQGSYEQYF | TGTGCCAGCAGTTTATGGGGGCAGGGTTCCTACGAGCAGTACTTC
TRBJ2-1 | . | . | TRBV9 | CASSVVEGPGYNEQFF | TGTGCCAGCAGCGTAGTGGAGGGTCCGGGATACAATGAGCAGTTCTTC
TRBJ2-2 | few | . | TRBV7-9 | CASSLRYRQHTGELFF | TGTGCCAGCAGCTTACGGTACAGGCAGCACACCGGGGAGCTGTTTTTT
TRBJ2-5 | . | TRBD2 | TRBV7-8 | CAIHSGGARETQYF | TGTGCCATCCATAGCGGGGGGGCCAGGGAGACCCAGTACTTC
TRBJ2-7 | . | TRBD2 | TRBV5-4 | CASSLKSGGAAYEQYF | TGTGCCAGCAGCTTGAAGAGCGGGGGGGCGGCCTACGAGCAGTACTTC
TRBJ1-1 | few | . | TRBV5-4 | CASSLDVRGANTEAFF | TGTGCCAGCAGCTTGGATGTCAGGGGCGCAAACACTGAAGCTTTCTTT
TRBJ2-1 | . | TRBD2 | TRBV6-5 | CASSRSGVLYNEQFF | TGTGCCAGCAGTAGGAGCGGGGTACTATACAATGAGCAGTTCTTC
TRBJ2-5 | . | TRBD2 | TRBV3-1/TRBV3-2 | CASSQVLKRASGSQETQYF | TGTGCCAGCAGCCAAGTGCTTAAACGGGCTAGCGGAAGCCAAGAGACCCAGTACTTC
TRBJ1-6 | . | . | TRBV14 | CASSQVQGSSYNSPLHF | TGTGCCAGCAGCCAAGTACAGGGAAGCTCCTATAATTCACCCCTCCACTTT
TRBJ1-2 | . | TRBD1 | TRBV30 | CAWSVPLGTGERRVGGYTF | TGTGCCTGGAGTGTACCCCTTGGGACAGGGGAGAGAAGAGTGGGCGGCTACACCTTC
TRBJ1-5 | few | . | TRBV3-1/TRBV3-2 | CASSLNRASNQPQHF | TGTGCCAGCAGCCTTAACAGGGCGAGCAATCAGCCCCAGCATTTT
TRBJ2-5 | few | TRBD2 | TRBV10-3 | CAISAGGVETQYF | TGTGCCATCAGTGCGGGGGGGGTAGAGACCCAGTACTTC
TRBJ2-1 | . | TRBD2 | TRBV6-6 | CASSYGSGGGNEQFF | TGTGCCAGCAGTTACGGATCGGGGGGAGGAAATGAGCAGTTCTTC
TRBJ1-4 | . | TRBD1 | TRBV2 | CASSGTGRNEKLFF | TGTGCCAGCAGTGGGACAGGACGTAATGAAAAACTGTTTTTT
TRBJ2-3 | . | . | TRBV29-1 | CSVYRDGTDTQYF | TGCAGCGTCTACAGGGACGGCACAGATACGCAGTATTTT
TRBJ2-7 | . | TRBD1 | TRBV6-6 | CASRSTGEQYF | TGTGCCAGCAGGTCGACAGGGGAGCAGTACTTC
TRBJ2-7 | . | . | TRBV19 | CASSYLPAGIGYEQYF | TGTGCCAGTAGTTATCTACCGGCAGGGATAGGATACGAGCAGTACTTC
TRBJ2-1 | . | . | TRBV6-2/TRBV6-3 | CASSYVHTSLSNEQFF | TGTGCCAGCAGTTACGTCCATACTAGTTTGAGCAATGAGCAGTTCTTC
TRBJ1-1 | . | . | TRBV15 | CATSRAGFKNTEAFF | TGTGCCACCAGCAGAGCAGGGTTTAAGAACACTGAAGCTTTCTTT
TRBJ2-5 | . | TRBD2 | TRBV12-5 | CASGPGGETQYF | TGTGCTAGTGGCCCGGGGGGAGAGACCCAGTACTTC
TRBJ1-1 | . | . | TRBV11-2 | CASSLGTVGAFF | TGTGCCAGCAGCTTAGGGACAGTAGGGGCTTTCTTT
TRBJ2-7 | . | TRBD2 | TRBV28 | CASSLVGGGVYEQYF | TGTGCCAGCAGTTTAGTGGGCGGGGGTGTCTACGAGCAGTACTTC